This TCR beta chain came from a study of T cell repertoires in cytomegalovirus infection. This clonotype has just a few counts. Its antigen is as yet unknown. TCRdb reanalysed the reads using MiXCR and keeps one entry per CDR3 protein. Of around 900,000 distinct CDR3 sequences in the sample, 30% to 40% were seen once. V was cut by 6 bases and J by 5 bases, with 12 bases left in between. CDR3 length: 13 residues. CDR1 MRHNA and CDR2 SNTAGT come from the germline V gene. The origin of this receptor is a human donor in good health (CMV status not recorded). Some clones in this sample may be carry-over from other donors' samples. The sequences come from cultured CD8+ T cells from PBMCs, collected from culture after CMV antigen stimulation. V usage is TRBV6-4 and J usage is TRBJ2-3, with a possible D match to TRBD2 (6 bases). CDR3 protein: CASSRRRGDTQYF. CDR3 bases: TGTGCCAGCAGCCGGCGGAGGGGAGATACGCAGTATTTT.